A few counts support the clone carrying this T cell receptor (beta chain). The antigen is not known. This entry belongs to a study of cytomegalovirus exposure and HLA in healthy donors. In the study overall: A prior study identified some 100 million unique TCR beta sequences from 190 million or so T cells. Regarding the study as a whole: The authors enumerated some 160 TCR beta chains as linked to cytomegalovirus.

As for the donors, each was a healthy bone marrow donor. PCR primers comprised 60 Vbeta and 13 Jbeta primers. Produced via immunoSEQ multiplex PCR; TCRdb's table is partial and in-frame only. The sample consists of some 120,000 clones, around 80% of them appearing once. V was shortened by 3 bases and J by 8 bases, with 10 bases between the two germline ends. CDR3 length: 12 residues. Germline loops: CDR1 LNHDA, CDR2 SQIVND (reference sequence). The chain couples TRBV19 to TRBJ1-2; D is uncertain. The source is a woman aged 55-69 years in good health and CMV-seropositive. Specimen: PBMCs. The CDR3 here is CASSILGGGYTF. CDR3 in DNA: TGTGCCAGTAGTATTCTGGGAGGAGGCTACACCTTC.